One sample yielded the 22 T cell receptor beta chains listed below, sequenced in a study of response to subunit inactivated influenza vaccine. TCRdb re-called the RT-PCR reads through MiXCR, storing one row per CDR3 protein. The sample carries hundreds of thousands of distinct CDR3 sequences, 16% recorded once. The specimen comprised CD4+ T cells sorted from PBMCs, sampled around 25 months after vaccination. The receptors originated from a man between 50 and 69 years old who received an inactivated influenza vaccine.

The chain has TRBV6-1 and TRBJ2-4; 9 nucleotides align to TRBD2. The V segment lost 5 bases and the J segment 6 bases; nucleotides outside the gene matches: 11. This CDR3 has 16 residues. CDR1 is MNHNS and CDR2 is SASEGT in the germline V gene. CDR3 in DNA: TGTGCCAGCAGTCATGGTCAGCGGGGGGCAACAAACATTCAGTACTTC. Protein sequence: CASSHGQRGATNIQYF.

The sample holds many counts of this clonotype. The chain couples TRBV6-2 or TRBV6-3 to TRBJ2-2; D is unclear. V lost 2 bases to trimming and J lost 0 bases, with 22 bases between them. Germline V CDR1 and CDR2: MNHEY, SVGEGT. The length of the CDR3 is 20 residues. Here the CDR3 reads CASSYTLWRSDRSNTGELFF. In nucleotides, the CDR3 is TGTGCCAGCAGTTACACCCTCTGGCGCTCGGACCGTTCGAACACCGGGGAGCTGTTTTTT.

This clonotype was recorded a few times. The gene calls are TRBV4-3 and TRBJ2-1; D not certain. The CDR3 is made up of 16 amino acids. Germline V gene sequence: CDR1 LGHNA, CDR2 YSLEER. V gave up 1 base and J gave up 5 bases, with 15 bases separating them. CDR3 DNA sequence: TGCGCCAGCAGCCAAGCTTTCAAGACGGAGAACAATGAGCAGTTCTTC. Protein sequence: CASSQAFKTENNEQFF.

V gene TRBV12-3 or TRBV12-4 combines with J gene TRBJ2-3; 8 bases match TRBD2. With 5 bases clipped from V and 2 bases from J, the junction kept 12 bases outside the gene matches. The CDR3 sequence is 17 residues long. The DNA of the CDR3 is TGTGCCAGCAGTCCTCGAGGGGTAGCGGGGTTCACAGATACGCAGTATTTT. As protein: CASSPRGVAGFTDTQYF.

A few counts support this clonotype. The J gene is TRBJ1-6, the V gene TRBV12-3 or TRBV12-4; no clear D gene. Deletions cut 1 base from V and 7 bases from J, with 11 bases between. This CDR3 contains 15 residues. The CDR3 DNA follows: TGTGCCAGCAGTTTAGGCGGAATTTTGAATTCACCCCTCCACTTT. Translated: CASSLGGILNSPLHF.

This clonotype was observed a handful of times. CDR3 in amino acids: CSASEQENGAQYF. The CDR3 bases are TGCAGTGCTAGTGAACAGGAAAATGGGGCCCAGTACTTC. The chain links TRBV20-1 to TRBJ2-5, with D possibly being TRBD1 (5 bases). The V end lost 3 bases, the J end lost 9 bases, and 17 bases lay between the germline ends. Germline V CDR1 and CDR2: DFQATT, SNEGSKA (reference sequence). The length of the CDR3 is 13 residues.

V gene TRBV7-9 combines with J gene TRBJ2-1; D is undetermined. Deletions cut 1 base from V and 0 bases from J, with 13 bases between. The CDR3 loop spans 17 amino acids. From germline, CDR1 is SEHNR and CDR2 FQNEAQ (reference sequence). The CDR3 reads CASSLVQNTISYNEQFF. Here the CDR3 DNA reads TGTGCCAGCAGCTTAGTGCAGAATACAATCTCCTACAATGAGCAGTTCTTC.

The chain carries TRBV19 and TRBJ2-2, with D possibly TRBD1 on 5 matching bases. Per the germline V gene, CDR1 is LNHDA and CDR2 is SQIVND (reference sequence). This CDR3 has 16 residues. The V gene lost 3 bases and the J gene lost 5 bases, with 16 bases spanning the gap. CDR3 coding DNA: TGTGCCAGTAGTATCACAGGTCGAGTATTTACCGGGGAGCTGTTTTTT. It encodes CASSITGRVFTGELFF.

In its sample, this clonotype was seen many times. V gene TRBV4-3 combines with J gene TRBJ1-6; D perhaps matches TRBD1 (5 bases). Germline V gene sequence: CDR1 LGHNA, CDR2 YSLEER. The V end lost 0 bases, the J end lost 9 bases, and 15 bases lay between the germline ends. CDR3 length: 16 residues. The chain's CDR3 is CASSQDVGDDGSPLHF. Here the CDR3 DNA reads TGCGCCAGCAGCCAAGATGTAGGGGACGATGGTTCACCCCTCCACTTT.

A few counts support this clonotype. The chain carries TRBV7-2 and TRBJ2-7; D not resolved. Per germline, CDR1 SGHTA and CDR2 FQGNSA. V gave up 1 base and J gave up 3 bases, with 7 bases separating them. The length of the CDR3 is 13 residues. CDR3 protein: CASSLEFGYEQYF. Here the CDR3 DNA reads TGTGCCAGCAGCTTAGAGTTCGGCTACGAGCAGTACTTC.

This clonotype occurred a few times. The chain combines TRBV9 with TRBJ2-2, with D uncertain. CDR3 size: 15 residues. Germline-derived CDR1 and CDR2 are SGDLS and YYNGEE. V shed 0 bases and J shed 4 bases, with 10 bases lying between them. CDR3 nucleotides: TGTGCCAGCAGCGTAGTCAGCCAGACCACCGGGGAGCTGTTTTTT. The encoded protein is CASSVVSQTTGELFF.

This clonotype was detected a few times. The V call is TRBV6-5, the J call TRBJ2-1; 12 bases fit TRBD2. Losses at the gene ends were 4 bases for V and 8 bases for J; bases not matched to a gene: 9. CDR1 is MNHEY and CDR2 is SVGAGI in the germline V gene. The CDR3 sequence is 16 residues long. Here the CDR3 DNA reads TGTGCCAGCAGTTCGAGCACTAGCGGGAGGCAGTATGAGCAGTTCTTC. Its protein product is CASSSSTSGRQYEQFF.

This clonotype was detected a few times. The chain is built from TRBV20-1 and TRBJ2-7; 9 bases line up with TRBD1. CDR3 length equals 13 residues. V shed 4 bases and J 2 bases; nucleotides not matched to a gene: 3. CDR1 and CDR2 from the germline V gene are DFQATT and SNEGSKA (reference sequence). CDR3 region: CSANRDRAYEQYF. In nucleotides, the CDR3 is TGCAGTGCTAACCGGGACAGGGCCTACGAGCAGTACTTC.

This chain uses TRBV9 with TRBJ2-3; unclear D gene. The CDR3 has 13 residues. Trimming took off 2 bases at V and 2 bases at J, with 6 bases between the two ends. Per the germline V gene, CDR1 is SGDLS and CDR2 is YYNGEE. CDR3 amino acids: CASSVRPTDTQYF. CDR3 nucleotides: TGTGCCAGCAGCGTCAGACCCACAGATACGCAGTATTTT.

This clonotype has ten or more counts. The chain recombines TRBV20-1 with TRBJ2-3; D may be TRBD2 (6 bases). The germline V gene has CDR1 DFQATT and CDR2 SNEGSKA (reference sequence). The CDR3 spans 17 residues. V shed 0 bases and J shed 10 bases, with 26 bases lying between them. Here the CDR3 DNA reads TGCAGTGCTAGAGATGAGAGTCGGGACTGGTGGAGGACGGCGCAGTATTTT. This codes for CSARDESRDWWRTAQYF.

The V gene is TRBV28, the J gene TRBJ1-6, with no clear D. Germline assignment: CDR1 MDHEN and CDR2 SYDVKM. Trimming left V 2 bases short and J 4 bases short, with 15 bases between. CDR3 length: 17 amino acids. The CDR3, as DNA: TGTGCCAGCAGTTTAGGACGGCTAGGATTATATAATTCACCCCTCCACTTT. Its protein is CASSLGRLGLYNSPLHF.

The chain carries TRBV28 and TRBJ1-3; a possible D gene is TRBD1 (5 bases). V shed 5 bases and J shed 5 bases, with 16 bases lying between them. This CDR3 has 15 amino acids. Germline CDR1 reads MDHEN; CDR2 reads SYDVKM. The CDR3 region has the DNA TGTGCCAGCAGTCTCAGAGCAGGGTTTAGAAACACCATATATTTT. Protein: CASSLRAGFRNTIYF.

As regards this clonotype: A much bigger clone sits one base away, suggesting this may be a read error. V usage is TRBV20-1 and J usage is TRBJ2-1; 9 bases are shared with TRBD2. The CDR3 loop spans 17 amino acids. Germline lookup yields CDR1 DFQATT and CDR2 SNEGSKA (reference sequence). CDR3 nucleotide sequence: TGCTGTGCTAGTGATTTTGGCCCTAGCGGGATCTACAATGAGCAGTTCTTC. Its protein product is CCASDFGPSGIYNEQFF.

The chain couples TRBV9 to TRBJ2-5; 9 bases match TRBD2. The length of the CDR3 is 16 residues. CDR1 and CDR2 from the germline V gene are SGDLS and YYNGEE. The trim removed 4 bases at V and 5 bases at J, leaving 12 bases unmatched. In DNA, the CDR3 is TGTGCCAGCAGCCCCGCCCCAGCGGGGGGCCTGGAGACCCAGTACTTC. Its translation: CASSPAPAGGLETQYF.

This chain uses TRBV15 with TRBJ2-1, with D possibly TRBD2 on 7 matching bases. Germline loops: CDR1 LNHNV, CDR2 YYDKDF (reference sequence). This CDR3 comprises 15 residues. The V end was cut by 4 bases, the J end by 4 bases, with 14 bases between. Here the CDR3 DNA reads TGTGCCACCAGCACGGGGGGCGGGCGTTACAATGAGCAGTTCTTC. Translating it yields CATSTGGGRYNEQFF.

This chain connects TRBV29-1 to TRBJ2-4, with D perhaps TRBD2 (5 bases). The CDR3 contains 13 residues. CDR1 is SQVTM and CDR2 is ANQGSEA in the germline V gene. Trimming cost V 6 bases and J 4 bases, with 13 bases left between them. The CDR3 coding sequence is TGCAGCGTCGGGCTCCGCGGGAAAAACATTCAGTACTTC. Translation: CSVGLRGKNIQYF.

The chain recombines TRBV7-2 with TRBJ2-2, with D tentatively TRBD1 (7 bases). The length of the CDR3 is 13 residues. V lost 0 bases to trimming and J lost 16 bases, with 15 bases between them. The germline V gene has CDR1 SGHTA and CDR2 FQGNSA. As DNA, the CDR3 is TGTGCCAGCAGCTTAGCCTTGCAGGGGGGAAGGTTTTTT. This sequence encodes CASSLALQGGRFF.